The 17 T cell receptor beta chains below all came from one sample that was sequenced in a study of T cell responses to AZD1222 COVID-19 vaccine. The data were produced by immunoSEQ multiplex PCR, yet TCRdb's version contains in-frame clones alone and is incomplete. Of around 160,000 clones detected, about 93% appear once; the ten largest clones hold around 2.8%. Sequenced here: peripheral blood, sampled on day 0 of MenACWY control vaccination. These receptors came from an adult in good health.

The gene calls are TRBV10-3 and TRBJ2-1, with 9 nucleotides matching TRBD2. The CDR3 length is 14 residues. Germline V gene lookup returns CDR1 ENHRY and CDR2 SYGVKD. The V segment lost 9 bases and the J segment 5 bases; nucleotides outside the gene matches: 8. The CDR3 DNA follows: TGTGCCATTCGTCAGCGGGAGGACGACAATGAGCAGTTCTTC. Translating it yields CAIRQREDDNEQFF.

V is TRBV28 and J is TRBJ2-7, with TRBD1 identical over 10 bases. Germline trimming cut 5 bases from V and 3 bases from J; bases unmatched to any gene: 7. The CDR3 is 15 amino acids. Per the germline V gene, CDR1 is MDHEN and CDR2 is SYDVKM. The CDR3 DNA is TGTGCCAGCAGTCCTCCGGGACAGGGGTACTACGAGCAGTACTTC. Its protein product is CASSPPGQGYYEQYF.

This chain links TRBV20-1 with TRBJ1-1; unclear D gene. Germline lookup yields CDR1 DFQATT and CDR2 SNEGSKA (reference sequence). V lost 5 bases, J lost 11 bases, and 12 bases lay in between. The CDR3 extends over 10 amino acids. The CDR3 reads CSAYNIRAFF. The CDR3 nucleotides are TGCAGTGCTTACAATATTCGGGCTTTCTTT.

V usage is TRBV14 and J usage is TRBJ1-1; D call uncertain. Per germline, CDR1 SGHDN and CDR2 FVKESK. CDR3 length: 13 residues. V lost 2 bases to trimming and J lost 1 base, with 5 bases between them. The CDR3 loop is CASSQHENTEAFF. The CDR3 coding sequence is TGTGCCAGCAGCCAACACGAGAACACTGAAGCTTTCTTT.

The genes are TRBV19 and TRBJ1-5; D is unresolved. The CDR3 runs to 14 residues. Trimming stripped 1 base from V and 4 bases from J, with 8 bases between. Germline-derived CDR1 and CDR2 are LNHDA and SQIVND (reference sequence). CDR3 in DNA: TGTGCCAGTAGTATAGGAGGACGGAATCAGCCCCAGCATTTT. Its protein is CASSIGGRNQPQHF.

This clone was observed a few times. The rearrangement links TRBV6-4 to TRBJ1-5; D gene unclear. V was pared by 5 bases and J by 9 bases, with 14 bases between. Germline CDR1 MRHNA, CDR2 SNTAGT. The CDR3 length is 13 residues. CDR3 DNA sequence: TGTGCCAGCAGTCCAACAGAGGTCGGGCCCCAGCATTTT. It encodes CASSPTEVGPQHF.

This clone has only one observation. DNA of the CDR3: TGTGCCAGCTTTGGGTCCATGAACACTGAAGCTTTCTTT. Its translation is CASFGSMNTEAFF. The V gene is TRBV18, the J gene TRBJ1-1, with D unresolved. The V and J ends lost 7 bases and 0 bases respectively, with 9 bases between them. Germline CDR1 is KGHSH and CDR2 is LQKENI. This CDR3 has 13 residues.

This chain links TRBV29-1 with TRBJ2-3; perhaps TRBD2 as D (6 bases). Deletions cut 8 bases from V and 4 bases from J, with 16 bases between. The CDR3 loop spans 13 amino acids. Germline V gene data show CDR1 as SQVTM and CDR2 as ANQGSEA. CDR3 protein: CSSTGGAPDTQYF. In nucleotides, the CDR3 is TGCAGCTCAACAGGAGGGGCCCCAGATACGCAGTATTTT.

V and J are TRBV13 and TRBJ1-2, with 8 bases identical to TRBD1. Germline V gene sequence: CDR1 PRHDT, CDR2 FYEKMQ (reference sequence). V gave up 5 bases and J gave up 3 bases; unmatched junction bases: 2. The CDR3 length is 13 residues. This CDR3 reads CASSQGQDYGYTF. The CDR3 DNA follows: TGTGCCAGCAGCCAGGGACAGGACTATGGCTACACCTTC.

The rearrangement links TRBV5-5 to TRBJ1-2, with D uncertain. Germline V lookup: CDR1 SGHKS, CDR2 YYEKEE (reference sequence). V lost 1 base, J lost 4 bases, and 8 bases lay in between. The CDR3 is made up of 13 amino acids. CDR3 DNA sequence: TGTGCCAGCAGCTTGCAGGATGGCTATGGCTACACCTTC. Its protein is CASSLQDGYGYTF.

The count of this clone is one. The CDR3 DNA sequence: TGCGCCAGCAGCCAATATTGGACAGGCTACGAGCAGTACTTC. It is translated as CASSQYWTGYEQYF. The genes are TRBV4-1 and TRBJ2-7, with TRBD1 matching over 7 bases. The junction had 4 bases not matched to a gene; V was cut back by 2 bases and J by 3 bases. Germline CDR1 and CDR2: MGHRA and YSYEKL. CDR3 length: 14 amino acids.

This clone occurred once. The gene calls are TRBV29-1 and TRBJ2-7; 14 bases line up with TRBD2. The V gene's germline CDR1 is SQVTM and CDR2 ANQGSEA. The CDR3 contains 16 residues. The ends lost 1 base at V and 2 bases at J; junction bases unmatched: 4. CDR3 nucleotides: TGCAGCGTTGAAGGGGGGACTAGCGGGAGTCCCTACGAGCAGTACTTC. Encoded protein: CSVEGGTSGSPYEQYF.

This chain links TRBV5-1 with TRBJ2-7, with a possible D match to TRBD1 (6 bases). The CDR3 totals 13 residues. Trimming left V 4 bases short and J 2 bases short, with 10 bases between. The V gene's germline CDR1 is SGHRS and CDR2 YFSETQ. CDR3 in DNA: TGCGCCAGCAGCGGGGGACACACCTACGAGCAGTACTTC. This gives the protein CASSGGHTYEQYF.

The CDR3 is CASMDQLVAGDTGELFF. The CDR3 nucleotides are TGTGCCAGCATGGATCAACTGGTGGCAGGGGACACCGGGGAGCTGTTTTTT. V gene TRBV5-4 combines with J gene TRBJ2-2, with D possibly TRBD1 on 6 matching bases. Deletions cut 6 bases from V and 3 bases from J, with 21 bases between. This CDR3 contains 17 residues. Looked up from germline, CDR1 is SGHNT and CDR2 is YYREEE (reference sequence).

The chain has TRBV7-2 and TRBJ2-1; 8 positions match TRBD2. The V gene end was trimmed by 5 bases and the J gene end by 3 bases; junction bases not matched to a gene: 6. Germline CDR1 SGHTA, CDR2 FQGNSA. The CDR3 spans 15 residues. In nucleotides, the CDR3 is TGTGCCAGCAGCCCTCAGCGGGAGAGCTACAATGAGCAGTTCTTC. This encodes CASSPQRESYNEQFF. Full variable domain (rest looked up from reference TRBV7-2 and TRBJ2-1): GAGVSQSPSNKVTEKGKDVELRCDPISGHTALYWYRQSLGQGLEFLIYFQGNSAPDKSGLPSDRFSAERTGGSVSTLTIQRTQQEDSAVYLCASSPQRESYNEQFFGPGTRLTVL.

The rearrangement uses TRBV3-1 (or the pseudogene TRBV3-2) and TRBJ1-6, with 10 bases lining up with TRBD1. Germline CDR1 LGHDT, CDR2 YNNKEL (reference sequence). The CDR3 length is 15 residues. The trim removed 3 bases at V and 9 bases at J, leaving 5 bases unmatched. The CDR3 coding sequence is TGTGCCAGCAGCCAGGGGGGACAGGGGATTTCACCCCTCCACTTT. Translation gives CASSQGGQGISPLHF.

CDR3: CASRQRGQGTDTQYF. The CDR3 DNA reads as TGTGCCAGCAGACAAAGGGGACAGGGGACAGATACGCAGTATTTT. This chain joins TRBV6-6 and TRBJ2-3; TRBD1 matches 10 bases. The CDR3 is 15 amino acids. The V and J ends lost 6 bases and 3 bases, in that order; junction bases with no gene match: 6. From germline, CDR1 is MNHNY and CDR2 SVGAGI (reference sequence).